This TCR beta chain derives from a study of T-cell memory formation after mild COVID-19. Study as a whole: Clusters of TCRs were largely donor specific.

Broader study findings: Largely, contracting CD4+ clones fell within CM and EM, and contracting CD8+ clones within EMRA. Day 15 to 85 contracting clones showed balanced CD4/CD8; day 15 to 37 expanders favored CD4+. Several responding clones turned up in pre-infection memory, indicating that cross-reactive memory may have taken part.

From the 5' RACE reads, TCRdb called clonotypes with MiXCR, one entry per CDR3 protein. The table shows about 180,000 distinct CDR3 sequences, with roughly 16% occurring only once. Germline lookup yields CDR1 LGHDT and CDR2 YNNKEL (reference sequence). This CDR3 has 17 amino acids. V lost 4 bases to trimming and J lost 3 bases; unmatched junction nucleotides: 7. Details on this clonotype: Its specificity is unknown.

The chain carries TRBV3-1 and TRBJ2-2; TRBD2 matches 11 bases. The sequencing sample was made of PBMCs or a T cell subset sorted from them (not recorded which). This TCR was sampled from an adult woman who had mild COVID-19 (a few samples of this study predate the infection). Cell type and time point are not known. CDR3 sequence: CASSRARTSGHTGELFF. The CDR3 nucleotides read TGTGCCAGCAGCCGAGCAAGGACTAGCGGGCACACCGGGGAGCTGTTTTTT.